A single sample gave rise to the 18 T cell receptor beta chains below, sequenced in a study of blood T cell repertoires in COVID-19. Sequencing was performed with immunoSEQ multiplex PCR; in TCRdb, only in-frame clones are kept and a portion is missing. Here the sample spans 190,000 or so clones, approximately 86% being singletons. The specimen sequenced was peripheral blood. The receptors derive from a man aged 35 to 55 with active or convalescent COVID-19.

The chain joins TRBV7-6 to TRBJ2-2; a possible D gene is TRBD1 (6 bases). This CDR3 comprises 15 residues. Germline V gene data show CDR1 as SGHVS and CDR2 as FNYEAQ. Trimming took 1 base from V and 4 from J, leaving 10 bases between them. CDR3 nucleotide sequence: TGTGCCAGCAGCTTAGTCACAGGGTTCACCGGGGAGCTGTTTTTT. Its translation is CASSLVTGFTGELFF.

V usage is TRBV7-3 and J usage is TRBJ2-5; D gene unclear. CDR1 SGHTA and CDR2 FQGTGA come from the germline V gene. The CDR3 has 13 amino acids. Trimming cost V 2 bases and J 1 base, with 5 bases left between them. CDR3 in DNA: TGTGCCAGCAGCTTATTAGCCCAAGAGACCCAGTACTTC. Protein product: CASSLLAQETQYF.

The chain is built from TRBV15 and TRBJ1-2, with 8 nucleotides matching TRBD1. This CDR3 has 16 amino acids. CDR1 and CDR2 from the germline V gene are LNHNV and YYDKDF (reference sequence). Germline trimming cut 4 bases from V and 4 bases from J; bases unmatched to any gene: 11. The CDR3: CATSTPDRGHFYGYTF. CDR3 DNA: TGTGCCACCAGCACCCCTGACAGGGGACATTTCTATGGCTACACCTTC.

The V call is TRBV25-1, the J call TRBJ2-3, with D possibly matching TRBD2 (5 bases). V was trimmed by 1 base and J by 1 base, leaving 6 bases between them. CDR1 MGHDK and CDR2 SYGVNS come from the germline V gene. The CDR3 consists of 14 residues. CDR3 sequence: CASSELLGTDTQYF. CDR3 sequence (DNA): TGTGCCAGCAGTGAATTACTAGGCACAGATACGCAGTATTTT. The entire variable domain, with the rest obtained from reference TRBV25-1 and TRBJ2-3, is as follows: EADIYQTPRYLVIGTGKKITLECSQTMGHDKMYWYQQDPGMELHLIHYSYGVNSTEKGDLSSESTVSRIRTEHFPLTLESARPSHTSQYLCASSELLGTDTQYFGPGTRLTVL.

The chain links TRBV28 to TRBJ1-2, with 10 nucleotides matching TRBD1. Germline CDR1 MDHEN, CDR2 SYDVKM. CDR3 size: 15 residues. The V and J ends lost 4 bases and 6 bases, in that order; junction bases with no gene match: 8. The CDR3 here is CASSSRGTGADGYTF. Here the CDR3 DNA reads TGTGCCAGCAGTTCTAGGGGGACAGGGGCTGATGGCTACACCTTC.

The V call is TRBV12-3 or TRBV12-4, the J call TRBJ1-2; no definite D call. CDR3 length equals 12 residues. The V gene lost 6 bases and the J gene lost 0 bases, with 5 bases spanning the gap. The CDR3 DNA follows: TGTGCCAGCAGCCCGTCTAACTATGGCTACACCTTC. Residues: CASSPSNYGYTF.

The V gene is TRBV30, the J gene TRBJ1-5; possibly TRBD1 for D (6 bases). The V end lost 1 base, the J end lost 0 bases, and 10 bases lay between the germline ends. This CDR3 contains 15 residues. Germline CDR1 reads GTSNPN; CDR2 reads SVGIG (reference sequence). CDR3 loop: CAWSAQTGSNQPQHF. DNA of the CDR3: TGTGCCTGGAGTGCCCAGACAGGTAGCAATCAGCCCCAGCATTTT. Using reference TRBV30 and TRBJ1-5 for the parts outside the CDR3, the full variable domain is SQTIHQWPATLVQPVGSPLSLECTVEGTSNPNLYWYRQAAGRGLQLLFYSVGIGQISSEVPQNLSASRPQDRQFILSSKKLLLSDSGFYLCAWSAQTGSNQPQHFGDGTRLSIL.

The chain joins TRBV7-2 to TRBJ2-1; D perhaps matches TRBD2 (6 bases). Germline V lookup: CDR1 SGHTA, CDR2 FQGNSA. The CDR3 length is 14 residues. V lost 8 bases, J lost 7 bases, and 18 bases lay in between. CDR3 sequence: CASQRDSSVNEQFF. The CDR3, as DNA: TGTGCCAGCCAAAGGGACTCCTCCGTGAATGAGCAGTTCTTC.

This chain connects TRBV11-2 to TRBJ2-1; D is possibly TRBD2 (5 bases). This CDR3 has 15 amino acids. Trimming removed 0 bases from V and 9 bases from J, with 15 bases in between. Looked up from germline, CDR1 is SGHAT and CDR2 is FQNNGV. CDR3 bases: TGTGCCAGCAGCTTAGATGGCTATTCACGGGGTGAGCAGTTCTTC. This translates into CASSLDGYSRGEQFF.

The chain links TRBV7-9 to TRBJ1-2; 7 nucleotides align to TRBD1. The CDR3 covers 12 residues. J lost 6 bases, V lost 5 bases, and 3 bases had no gene match. Germline CDR1 SEHNR, CDR2 FQNEAQ (reference sequence). CDR3 sequence reads: CASSRTGNGYTF. The CDR3 nucleotides read TGTGCCAGCAGCCGGACAGGAAATGGCTACACCTTC.

Written as DNA, the CDR3 is TGTGCCAGCAGCCCAAGGGCAGGGTCCTCCTACAATGAGCAGTTCTTC. The encoded protein is CASSPRAGSSYNEQFF. The chain recombines TRBV7-6 with TRBJ2-1; D is possibly TRBD1 (5 bases). V was cut by 5 bases and J by 0 bases, with 14 bases left in between. Germline assignment: CDR1 SGHVS and CDR2 FNYEAQ. The CDR3 consists of 16 residues.

This clone was counted once. The CDR3 DNA is TGTGCCAGCAGCCAAGGACCGGGGGCAGATACGCAGTATTTT. It codes for CASSQGPGADTQYF. The chain combines TRBV14 with TRBJ2-3, with D maybe TRBD2 (6 bases). The CDR3 contains 14 residues. CDR1 is SGHDN, CDR2 FVKESK, per germline. V was pared by 1 base and J by 4 bases, with 9 bases between.

The V call is TRBV2, the J call TRBJ2-6, with unresolved D. Germline CDR1 is SNHLY and CDR2 is FYNNEI. Trimming stripped 0 bases from V and 13 bases from J, with 16 bases between. CDR3 size: 15 residues. This chain's CDR3 is CASSEALITSGVLTF. CDR3 bases: TGTGCCAGCAGTGAAGCCCTAATTACTTCAGGAGTCCTGACTTTC.

This clone was counted a few times. The same CDR3 also results from other DNA sequences found in this sample. V is TRBV5-1 and J is TRBJ2-7; possible D gene TRBD1, 6 bases. The CDR3 consists of 16 residues. Deletions cut 5 bases from V and 0 bases from J, with 18 bases between. Germline assignment: CDR1 SGHRS and CDR2 YFSETQ. The CDR3 sequence: CASSSGGTGSSYEQYF. The CDR3, as DNA: TGCGCCAGCAGTTCGGGCGGTACAGGGAGCTCCTACGAGCAGTACTTC. Supplemented by reference TRBV5-1 and TRBJ2-7, the full variable domain reads KAGVTQTPRYLIKTRGQQVTLSCSPISGHRSVSWYQQTPGQGLQFLFEYFSETQRNKGNFPGRFSGRQFSNSRSEMNVSTLELGDSALYLCASSSGGTGSSYEQYFGPGTRLTVT.

This clone was seen a single time. The V call is TRBV19, the J call TRBJ2-3; D is possibly TRBD2 (5 bases). CDR3 length: 15 amino acids. Germline V CDR1 and CDR2: LNHDA, SQIVND (reference sequence). With 1 base removed from V and 5 bases from J, the gap between germline ends came to 13 bases. The CDR3 here is CASSIGVGVGDTQYF. The CDR3, as DNA: TGTGCCAGTAGTATAGGTGTCGGGGTGGGAGATACGCAGTATTTT.

The rearrangement links TRBV24-1 to TRBJ1-1; D not resolved. This CDR3 is 14 amino acids long. Germline V gene data show CDR1 as KGHDR and CDR2 as SFDVKD. Trimming left V 3 bases short and J 3 bases short, with 10 bases between. The CDR3 sequence: CATSDVSGDTEAFF. The CDR3, as DNA: TGTGCCACCAGTGATGTCAGTGGAGACACTGAAGCTTTCTTT.

The chain links TRBV4-1 to TRBJ2-3; 11 bases are a match to TRBD2. Germline V lookup: CDR1 MGHRA, CDR2 YSYEKL. Trimming cost V 3 bases and J 2 bases; bases outside gene matches: 4. The CDR3 covers 16 residues. The DNA for the CDR3 is TGCGCCAGCAGCCATGCTAGCGGGGGGAACACAGATACGCAGTATTTT. As protein: CASSHASGGNTDTQYF.

The gene calls are TRBV27 and TRBJ1-5, with a weak D call TRBD1 (5 bases). Deletions cut 6 bases from V and 1 base from J, with 10 bases between. This CDR3 spans 14 amino acids. Germline CDR1 is MNHEY and CDR2 is SMNVEV (reference sequence). The CDR3 here is CASRPDRSNQPQHF. The DNA for the CDR3 is TGTGCCAGCAGACCAGACAGAAGCAATCAGCCCCAGCATTTT.